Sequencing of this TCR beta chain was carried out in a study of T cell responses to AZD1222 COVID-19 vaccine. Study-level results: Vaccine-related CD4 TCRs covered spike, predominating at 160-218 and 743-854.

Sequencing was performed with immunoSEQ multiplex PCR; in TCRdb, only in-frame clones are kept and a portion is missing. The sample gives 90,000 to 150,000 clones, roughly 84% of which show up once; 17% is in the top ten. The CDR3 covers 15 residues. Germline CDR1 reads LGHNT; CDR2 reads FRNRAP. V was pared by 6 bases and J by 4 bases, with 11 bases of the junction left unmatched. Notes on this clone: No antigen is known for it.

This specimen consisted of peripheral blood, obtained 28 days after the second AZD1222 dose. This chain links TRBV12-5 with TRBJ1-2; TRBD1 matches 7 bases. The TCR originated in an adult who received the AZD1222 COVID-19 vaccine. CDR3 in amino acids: CASGGEGAQGYGYTF. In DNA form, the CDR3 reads TGTGCTAGTGGCGGGGAGGGGGCGCAGGGCTATGGCTACACCTTC.